This T cell receptor (beta chain) is drawn from a study of blood T cell repertoires in COVID-19. TCRdb's copy holds only in-frame clones and misses some; the assay was immunoSEQ multiplex PCR. The sample holds 35,000 to 45,000 clones, about 76% seen once. V was clipped by 6 bases and J by 5 bases; unmatched bases: 15. Looked up from germline, CDR1 is MNHEY and CDR2 is SMNVEV (reference sequence). The CDR3 is 16 residues long. Sequenced sample: peripheral blood. The genes are TRBV27 and TRBJ1-1, with 7 bases that match TRBD1. The receptor's source is a man aged 65-85 years with active or convalescent COVID-19. The CDR3 nucleotides read TGTGCCAGCAGGCATGACAGGGCCCGGAGGAATACTGAAGCTTTCTTT. Residues: CASRHDRARRNTEAFF.